The following is a T cell receptor beta chain sequence with its context. Its cognate antigen is unknown. Investigators excluded patients with uncontrolled infection, other autoimmune disease, pregnancy or lactation. Amplification yielded TCR beta CDR3 regions, with RNA transcripts as the source. During a first-round RT-PCR of the TCR CDR3, the HTBI primer set was used. A single record per CDR3 protein comes from TCRdb applying MiXCR to the multiplex PCR reads. This sample has hundreds of thousands of distinct CDR3 sequences, with around 25% found just once. The sample belongs to a study of T cells in Graves' hyperthyroidism and ophthalmopathy. Study findings and constraints: The model anticipated ophthalmopathy a median approximately 6.7 months pre-onset.

V shed 7 bases and J 4 bases; nucleotides not matched to a gene: 7. There are 14 residues in the CDR3. CDR1 and CDR2 (germline): MNHNS, SASEGT. The sequence derives from a man between 50 and 59 years old with Graves' hyperthyroidism. Sequencing used blood. The chain is built from TRBV6-1 and TRBJ2-5; 9 bases match TRBD1. The CDR3 sequence: CASNDRGVGETQYF. CDR3 DNA: TGTGCCAGCAACGACAGGGGGGTAGGAGAGACCCAGTACTTC.